This TCR beta chain comes out of a study of cytomegalovirus exposure and HLA in healthy donors. Background on the study: Falling in the Caucasian-associated ancestry cluster were about 83% of 398 genotyped donors. Regarding the study as a whole: The study designated 150 or so TCR beta chains cytomegalovirus-associated. Later analysis identified a missense DCLRE1C variant that was linked to TCR beta V- and J-gene trimming.

CDR3 length: 12 amino acids. Germline lookup yields CDR1 SGHDN and CDR2 FVKESK. Trimming shortened V by 6 bases and J by 3 bases, and 9 bases separated the two germline ends. In regard to this clone: What it binds is not known. The sample carries other DNA sequences with the same CDR3.

In the PCR, 60 Vbeta and 13 Jbeta primers were used. TCRdb's copy holds only in-frame clones and misses some; the assay was immunoSEQ multiplex PCR. The sample has about 92,000 clones; 65% to 80% are singletons. Sequenced input: PBMCs. This chain links TRBV14 with TRBJ2-7; D possibly corresponds to TRBD2 (6 bases). The receptor's source is a woman between 18 and 29 years old in good health and CMV-seropositive. CDR3 amino acids: CASSRDFYEQYF. CDR3 bases: TGTGCCAGCAGTCGGGACTTCTACGAGCAGTACTTC.